This T cell receptor (beta chain) was sequenced during a study of CD8 T cells in ankylosing spondylitis. Study results and limitations: Disease-linked clones had a CD8+ phenotype and relatively low frequency in peripheral blood. Some motif variants were previously reported in reactive arthritis synovial fluid and blood. Disease-linked clones were reportedly significantly enriched in matched ankylosing spondylitis synovial fluid. Among TCR beta sequences, a motif of about 8 highly homologous variants appeared characteristic of ankylosing spondylitis blood.

As the method for making TCR beta libraries, quantitative 5'-RACE with molecular barcodes was used. TCRdb redid the calling of the 5' RACE reads with MiXCR, one entry per CDR3 protein. The repertoire has about 700,000 distinct CDR3 sequences, roughly 19% of them found once; the top ten carry 15% to 20%. This CDR3 region has 14 residues. V was cut by 0 bases and J by 8 bases, with 11 bases left in between. Turning to this clonotype: What it recognizes is unknown.

Sequencing was carried out using blood, either unsorted or a sorted T cell fraction (not recorded which). The source is a male donor with ankylosing spondylitis. This chain links TRBV12-3 or TRBV12-4 with TRBJ2-1; D is perhaps TRBD2 (6 bases). The chain's CDR3 is CASSLAGGLYEQFF. The CDR3 DNA reads TGTGCCAGCAGTTTAGCGGGAGGTTTGTATGAGCAGTTCTTC.